This entry describes one T cell receptor beta chain. These data are taken from a study of blood T cell repertoires in COVID-19. In the study overall: The study drew acute and convalescent COVID-19 samples from the United States, Italy and Spain. The analysed material was cDNA or gDNA that came from T cells, B-cell-depleted T cells, or PBMCs.

As originally analysed: The assay estimated nucleated cells by amplifying reference gene primers. Libraries were prepared by immunoSEQ multiplex PCR; TCRdb keeps only in-frame clonotypes and omits some of them. The DNA was the basis for D and trimming; V, J and clone size are from that table. Of about 120,000 clones in the sample, roughly four fifths were seen once. This clonotype was obtained from a man over 45 with acute or convalescent COVID-19. The specimen sequenced was peripheral blood.

The CDR3 DNA sequence: TGTGCCAGCAGTGATTGGGACAGGGGAACTGAAGCTTTCTTT. Translated: CASSDWDRGTEAFF. This chain uses TRBV2 with TRBJ1-1, with 10 bases lining up with TRBD1. CDR3 length: 14 residues. J lost 5 bases, V lost 3 bases, and 3 bases had no gene match. Germline CDR1 SNHLY, CDR2 FYNNEI. Full variable domain (rest looked up from reference TRBV2 and TRBJ1-1): EPEVTQTPSHQVTQMGQEVILRCVPISNHLYFYWYRQILGQKVEFLVSFYNNEISEKSEIFDDQFSVERPDGSNFTLKIRSTKLEDSAMYFCASSDWDRGTEAFFGQGTRLTVV.